One sample yielded the 7 T cell receptor beta chains listed below, sequenced in a study of blood T cell repertoires in COVID-19. The method was immunoSEQ multiplex PCR; TCRdb's version includes in-frame clones alone and lacks a portion of them. In the table there are approximately 310,000 clones, about nine tenths of which are singletons. The source material was peripheral blood. The origin of the receptors is a man in his forties or fifties with active or convalescent COVID-19.

As regards this clone: Other DNA sequences within the sample encode an identical CDR3. The chain is built from TRBV7-3 and TRBJ2-3; 11 nucleotides agree with TRBD2. This CDR3 has 14 amino acids. J lost 5 bases, V lost 4 bases, and 2 bases had no gene match. Germline V gene data show CDR1 as SGHTA and CDR2 as FQGTGA. The CDR3 region is CASSSGLAGDTQYF. The CDR3 nucleotides are TGTGCCAGCAGCTCAGGACTAGCGGGAGATACGCAGTATTTT.

This clone was observed a few times. This CDR3 is also generated by other DNA sequences in the sample. The chain carries TRBV7-9 and TRBJ1-2; D unclear. This CDR3 comprises 11 residues. V lost 1 base, J lost 7 bases, and 4 bases lay in between. Germline V gene data show CDR1 as SEHNR and CDR2 as FQNEAQ (reference sequence). The CDR3 region has the DNA TGTGCCAGCAGCTTAGAGCGTGGCTACACCTTC. Amino acid sequence: CASSLERGYTF.

This chain connects TRBV2 to TRBJ2-3; 10 bases align to TRBD2. Trimming at V came to 1 base and at J to 6 bases, leaving 4 bases not matched to a gene. CDR1 and CDR2 from the germline V gene are SNHLY and FYNNEI. The CDR3 is made up of 15 amino acids. In DNA, the CDR3 is TGTGCCAGCAGTGAAGGTCTAGCGGGAGTTGATACGCAGTATTTT. Protein sequence: CASSEGLAGVDTQYF. Filled out from reference TRBV2 and TRBJ2-3, the complete variable domain reads EPEVTQTPSHQVTQMGQEVILRCVPISNHLYFYWYRQILGQKVEFLVSFYNNEISEKSEIFDDQFSVERPDGSNFTLKIRSTKLEDSAMYFCASSEGLAGVDTQYFGPGTRLTVL.

The V gene is TRBV3-1 (or the pseudogene TRBV3-2), the J gene TRBJ1-4; 12 positions match TRBD1. Germline lookup yields CDR1 LGHDT and CDR2 YNNKEL (reference sequence). V was clipped by 2 bases and J by 8 bases; unmatched bases: 3. The length of the CDR3 is 15 residues. The chain's CDR3 is CASSQPGTGGEKLFF. CDR3 nucleotide sequence: TGTGCCAGCAGCCAACCCGGGACAGGGGGCGAAAAACTGTTTTTT.

This chain links TRBV7-6 with TRBJ2-2; 7 nucleotides agree with TRBD1. Germline V gene sequence: CDR1 SGHVS, CDR2 FNYEAQ. Trimming at V came to 3 bases and at J to 2 bases, leaving 6 bases not matched to a gene. The length of the CDR3 is 16 residues. The CDR3 protein is CASSLKGQINTGELFF. For the CDR3, the DNA is TGTGCCAGCAGCTTGAAGGGACAGATCAACACCGGGGAGCTGTTTTTT.

V gene TRBV21-1 combines with J gene TRBJ1-2; the table's D call, TRBD1, has no DNA check behind it. TRBV21-1 is assigned pseudogene status. This CDR3 is built from 15 residues. The CDR3: CASSKGPKTNYGYTF. Written as DNA, the CDR3 is TGTGCCAGCAGCAAAGGGCCCAAGACTAACTATGGCTACACCTTC.

This clone occurred a few times. The chain has TRBV20-1 and TRBJ1-6, with 11 positions matching TRBD1. V lost 3 bases, J lost 6 bases, and 4 bases stayed unmatched. This CDR3 has 15 residues. CDR1 and CDR2 from the germline V gene are DFQATT and SNEGSKA (reference sequence). CDR3 DNA: TGCAGTGCTAGTGAGGGACAGGGGGGTAATTCACCCCTCCACTTT. Translating it yields CSASEGQGGNSPLHF.